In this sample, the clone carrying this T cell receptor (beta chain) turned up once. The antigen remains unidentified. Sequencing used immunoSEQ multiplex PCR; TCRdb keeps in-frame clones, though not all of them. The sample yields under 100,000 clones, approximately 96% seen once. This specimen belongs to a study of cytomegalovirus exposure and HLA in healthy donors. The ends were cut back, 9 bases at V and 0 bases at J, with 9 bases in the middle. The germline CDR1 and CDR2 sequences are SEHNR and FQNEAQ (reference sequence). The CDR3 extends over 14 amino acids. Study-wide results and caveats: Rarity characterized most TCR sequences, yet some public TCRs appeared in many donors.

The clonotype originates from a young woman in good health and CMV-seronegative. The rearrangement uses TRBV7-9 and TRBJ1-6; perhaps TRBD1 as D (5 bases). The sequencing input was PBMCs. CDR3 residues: CARTVHSYNSPLHF. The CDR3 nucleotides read TGTGCCAGGACAGTTCACTCCTATAATTCACCCCTCCACTTT.